The rows below give T cell receptor beta chains drawn from one sample of a study of glioma-infiltrating T cells. TCRdb redid the calling of the multiplex PCR reads with MiXCR, one entry per CDR3 protein. The table records approximately 400,000 distinct CDR3 sequences, more than 35% of them present only once. The sequenced material came from glioma tissue, nonneoplastic brain tissue, or PBMCs (not recorded which). The origin of the receptors is a human donor with low-grade glioma or glioblastoma, undergoing nonglioma brain surgery, or in good health (not recorded which). The CDR3 runs from the conserved cysteine through the conserved F or W. A D gene is named only where the DNA matches it firmly. Clone size is given for some rows only: seen once, a few or many times, or a class if the clone is expanded.

- 16 TRBJ1-5 TRBV4-1 - CASSQEGRVSNQPQHF TGCGCCAGCAGCCAAGAGGGGAGGGTCAGCAATCAGCCCCAGCATTTT
- 15 TRBJ2-1 TRBV28 - CASSLVQGRTNEQFF TGTGCCAGCAGTTTGGTACAGGGCCGTACCAATGAGCAGTTCTTC
- 14 TRBJ2-5 TRBV27 - CASSLGQRKETRYF TGTGCCAGCAGTTTGGGACAAAGAAAGGAGACCCGGTACTTC
TRBD2 17 TRBJ2-1 TRBV28 - CASSPPRTSGWPQGQFF TGTGCCAGCAGTCCCCCCCGGACTAGCGGGTGGCCACAAGGGCAGTTCTTC
TRBD2 16 TRBJ2-1 TRBV7-2 few CASSLTSGASYNEQFF TGTGCCAGCAGCTTAACTAGCGGGGCCTCCTACAATGAGCAGTTCTTC
TRBD2 14 TRBJ2-7 TRBV7-2 many CASSIGTTSYEQYF TGTGCCAGCAGCATCGGGACTACCTCCTACGAGCAGTACTTC
- 15 TRBJ2-5 TRBV7-2 - CASSLGGYHQETQYF TGTGCCAGCAGCTTAGGAGGGTACCACCAAGAGACCCAGTACTTC
- 13 TRBJ2-1 TRBV7-2 - CASSFGTSLEQFF TGTGCCAGCAGCTTTGGGACCTCTCTGGAGCAGTTCTTC
- 15 TRBJ2-1 TRBV5-1 - CASSSASRSYNEQFF TGCGCCAGCAGCTCGGCCAGTCGCTCCTACAATGAGCAGTTCTTC
- 16 TRBJ1-6 TRBV7-9 few CASSRTWTPSNSPLHF TGTGCCAGCAGCAGAACCTGGACCCCGTCGAATTCACCCCTCCACTTT
- 13 TRBJ1-1 TRBV15 many CATSHERNTEAFF TGTGCCACCAGCCACGAAAGGAACACTGAAGCTTTCTTT
- 12 TRBJ1-2 TRBV15 many CATSRDRATTTF TGTGCCACCAGCAGAGACAGGGCTACTACCACCTTC
- 15 TRBJ2-7 TRBV7-2 many CASSLGRDPSYEQYF TGTGCCAGCAGCTTGGGACGGGATCCCTCCTACGAGCAGTACTTC